The next 22 T cell receptor beta chains were all read from a single sample in a study of blood T cell repertoires in COVID-19. Sequencing used immunoSEQ multiplex PCR; TCRdb keeps in-frame clones, though not all of them. The sample holds 150,000 to 200,000 clones, around 83% seen once. Sample: peripheral blood. Receptors originate from a woman of 80 years or more in a cohort sampled during active or convalescent COVID-19.

This clone has just one count. V gene TRBV12-3 or TRBV12-4 combines with J gene TRBJ1-2, with a weak D call TRBD1 (6 bases). The V end was cut by 4 bases, the J end by 8 bases, with 11 bases between. This CDR3 is 12 amino acids long. The CDR3 region is CASSSYREGYTF. The CDR3 nucleotides are TGTGCCAGCAGTTCTTACAGGGAAGGCTACACCTTC.

In its sample, this clone was seen a few times. Its ends do not fully match the called genes, so a read error is possible. This chain uses TRBV7-2 with TRBJ2-2, with 9 bases matching TRBD2. The CDR3 is 15 residues long. The germline V gene encodes CDR1 SGHTA and CDR2 FQGNSA. CDR3 sequence (DNA): TGTGCCAGCAGCGTAGCGGGAGTCAACACCGGGGAGCTGTTTTTT. Translation: CASSVAGVNTGELFF.

The chain couples TRBV29-1 to TRBJ2-7; perhaps TRBD1 as D (6 bases). Trimming took off 7 bases at V and 3 bases at J, with 16 bases between the two ends. The CDR3 contains 13 residues. In germline, CDR1 is SQVTM, CDR2 ANQGSEA. CDR3: CSAVGANLYEQYV. In DNA, the CDR3 is TGCAGCGCCGTGGGGGCTAACCTCTACGAGCAGTACGTC.

The rearrangement uses TRBV25-1 and TRBJ1-5; TRBD1 aligns across 7 bases. The CDR3 consists of 12 residues. The V segment lost 10 bases and the J segment 4 bases; nucleotides outside the gene matches: 4. Germline CDR1 is MGHDK and CDR2 is SYGVNS. The CDR3 spells CATQGQNQPQHF. The DNA of the CDR3 is TGTGCCACCCAGGGACAGAATCAGCCCCAGCATTTT.

This rearrangement joins TRBV18 to TRBJ1-5; D gene ambiguous. The germline V gene encodes CDR1 KGHSH and CDR2 LQKENI. CDR3 length: 15 residues. Deletions cut 2 bases from V and 2 bases from J, with 10 bases between. CDR3 DNA sequence: TGTGCCAGCTCACCATCGGGTGCTGGCAATCAGCCCCAGCATTTT. Protein: CASSPSGAGNQPQHF.

This chain joins TRBV23-1 and TRBJ2-7; 12 nucleotides line up with TRBD1. Being an ORF, TRBV23-1 has a function that is uncertain. With 3 bases clipped from V and 6 bases from J, the junction kept 15 bases outside the gene matches. The CDR3 covers 18 residues. The CDR3 loop reads CASSHYRDRGPKPLEQYV. CDR3 DNA: TGCGCCAGCAGTCATTACCGGGACAGGGGGCCTAAACCTCTCGAGCAGTACGTC.

The chain has TRBV19 and TRBJ1-5; possible D gene TRBD1, 6 bases. This CDR3 has 15 residues. CDR1 is LNHDA, CDR2 SQIVND, per germline (reference sequence). V gave up 5 bases and J gave up 2 bases, with 13 bases separating them. Here the CDR3 DNA reads TGTGCCAGTAGTCCGAGGGGGTCGGGCAATCAGCCCCAGCATTTT. Protein product: CASSPRGSGNQPQHF.

CDR3: CASSTKIIQGRAYGYTF. The CDR3 coding sequence is TGTGCCAGTAGTACAAAGATAATACAGGGGCGTGCCTATGGCTACACCTTC. This chain joins TRBV19 and TRBJ1-2, with TRBD1 identical over 7 bases. The CDR3 length is 17 residues. Trimming removed 4 bases from V and 4 bases from J; junction bases left unmatched: 15. Germline CDR1 LNHDA, CDR2 SQIVND (reference sequence).

The V gene is TRBV4-2, the J gene TRBJ2-6; D not resolved. Looked up from germline, CDR1 is LGHNA and CDR2 is YNFKEQ. CDR3 size: 18 residues. V lost 0 bases and J lost 2, with 14 bases in between. The CDR3 sequence is CASSQDSHLQAGANVLTF. The CDR3 coding sequence is TGTGCCAGCAGCCAAGATTCCCACCTTCAGGCTGGGGCCAACGTCCTGACTTTC.

This clone was seen more than once but under ten times. The chain recombines TRBV14 with TRBJ2-2, with 9 bases matching TRBD2. The CDR3 is 17 residues long. Germline V gene lookup returns CDR1 SGHDN and CDR2 FVKESK. The junction had 6 bases not matched to a gene; V was cut back by 1 base and J by 3 bases. CDR3 protein: CASSQGGVAGDTGELFF. Here the CDR3 DNA reads TGTGCCAGCAGCCAAGGGGGCGTAGCGGGGGACACCGGGGAGCTGTTTTTT.

A single count supports this clone. This chain connects TRBV9 to TRBJ1-1, with no clear D. Trimming removed 2 bases from V and 5 bases from J, with 13 bases in between. Germline values: CDR1 SGDLS, CDR2 YYNGEE. This CDR3 is built from 14 residues. As DNA, the CDR3 is TGTGCCAGCAGCGTTTTCGGGGAGGGAACTGAAGCTTTCTTT. Its translation: CASSVFGEGTEAFF.

This clone was detected a few times. V and J are TRBV30 and TRBJ1-3; D not resolved. This CDR3 contains 15 residues. Germline values: CDR1 GTSNPN, CDR2 SVGIG (reference sequence). V dropped 1 base and J dropped 0 bases, with 10 bases sitting between them. CDR3 loop: CAWSAPLSSGNTIYF. The CDR3 coding sequence is TGTGCCTGGAGTGCTCCTCTGAGCTCTGGAAACACCATATATTTT. Drawing the rest from reference TRBV30 and TRBJ1-3, the complete variable domain is SQTIHQWPATLVQPVGSPLSLECTVEGTSNPNLYWYRQAAGRGLQLLFYSVGIGQISSEVPQNLSASRPQDRQFILSSKKLLLSDSGFYLCAWSAPLSSGNTIYFGEGSWLTVV.

The rearrangement uses TRBV5-8 and TRBJ1-4; D may be TRBD1 (5 bases). V was trimmed by 5 bases and J by 3 bases, leaving 11 bases between them. The CDR3 runs 14 residues. The germline V gene encodes CDR1 SGHTS and CDR2 YDEGEE. DNA of the CDR3: TGTGCCAGCAGACTGGGGGGACCTAATGAAAAACTGTTTTTT. Amino acids: CASRLGGPNEKLFF. The full variable domain, completed using reference TRBV5-8 and TRBJ1-4, is EAGVTQSPTHLIKTRGQQATLRCSPISGHTSVYWYQQALGLGLQFLLWYDEGEERNRGNFPPRFSGRQFPNYSSELNVNALELEDSALYLCASRLGGPNEKLFFGSGTQLSVL.

The CDR3, as DNA: TGTGCCAGCAGCTTAAACGGGGACTACGAGCAGTACGTC. Translated: CASSLNGDYEQYV. V and J are TRBV11-2 and TRBJ2-7; D possibly corresponds to TRBD2 (5 bases). This CDR3 is 13 amino acids long. Trimming removed 2 bases from V and 3 bases from J, with 8 bases in between. Germline loops: CDR1 SGHAT, CDR2 FQNNGV.

This clone was counted a single time. The rearrangement links TRBV5-1 to TRBJ1-2, with 8 nucleotides matching TRBD1. The CDR3 contains 13 residues. J lost 8 bases, V lost 7 bases, and 10 bases had no gene match. CDR1 is SGHRS and CDR2 is YFSETQ in the germline V gene. The CDR3 is CASVGTGGKGYTF. The CDR3 DNA follows: TGCGCCAGCGTCGGAACAGGGGGAAAAGGCTACACCTTC.

The gene calls are TRBV2 and TRBJ1-1; D not resolved. The CDR3 consists of 12 residues. Trimming took off 3 bases at V and 5 bases at J, with 7 bases between the two ends. In germline, CDR1 is SNHLY, CDR2 FYNNEI. The chain's CDR3 is CASSEGRTEAFF. DNA of the CDR3: TGTGCCAGCAGTGAGGGCCGTACTGAAGCTTTCTTT.

The chain is built from TRBV5-1 and TRBJ2-1; 9 nucleotides match TRBD2. The CDR3 loop spans 15 amino acids. V lost 0 bases to trimming and J lost 4 bases; unmatched junction nucleotides: 2. The germline gives CDR1 SGHRS, CDR2 YFSETQ. The CDR3 DNA follows: TGCGCCAGCAGCTTGGAGGGACTAGCTTACAATGAGCAGTTCTTC. Its translation: CASSLEGLAYNEQFF. Full variable domain (rest looked up from reference TRBV5-1 and TRBJ2-1): KAGVTQTPRYLIKTRGQQVTLSCSPISGHRSVSWYQQTPGQGLQFLFEYFSETQRNKGNFPGRFSGRQFSNSRSEMNVSTLELGDSALYLCASSLEGLAYNEQFFGPGTRLTVL.

The CDR3 nucleotides are TGTGCCAGTAGTATCCTCCAGGGGAACACTGAAGCTTTCTTT. It yields the protein CASSILQGNTEAFF. This sequence joins TRBV19 and TRBJ1-1; possible D gene TRBD1, 5 bases. CDR1 is LNHDA, CDR2 SQIVND, per germline (reference sequence). V shed 3 bases and J shed 1 base, with 9 bases lying between them. The CDR3 spans 14 residues. Supplemented by reference TRBV19 and TRBJ1-1, the full variable domain reads DGGITQSPKYLFRKEGQNVTLSCEQNLNHDAMYWYRQDPGQGLRLIYYSQIVNDFQKGDIAEGYSVSREKKESFPLTVTSAQKNPTAFYLCASSILQGNTEAFFGQGTRLTVV.

The chain's CDR3 is CASTKGGSGNTIYF. In DNA, the CDR3 is TGTGCCAGCACTAAGGGGGGGAGTGGAAACACCATATATTTT. V and J are TRBV2 and TRBJ1-3, with D possibly being TRBD1 (6 bases). This CDR3 region has 14 residues. Trimming pared 7 bases from V and 3 bases from J, leaving 13 bases between. Per the germline V gene, CDR1 is SNHLY and CDR2 is FYNNEI.

This CDR3 is CASSRGFLTEAFF. CDR3 coding DNA: TGTGCCAGCTCGCGGGGGTTTTTAACTGAAGCTTTCTTT. The J gene is TRBJ1-1, the V gene TRBV18; maybe TRBD1 (5 bases). V was clipped by 6 bases and J by 5 bases, with 13 bases between them. Germline V CDR1 and CDR2: KGHSH, LQKENI. The CDR3 spans 13 residues.

The CDR3 here is CASYDWRGQARNEQFF. CDR3 nucleotides: TGTGCCAGCTACGATTGGCGAGGCCAAGCTAGGAATGAGCAGTTCTTC. The rearrangement links TRBV7-2 to TRBJ2-1; unclear D gene. CDR3 length equals 16 residues. The V gene lost 8 bases and the J gene lost 7 bases, with 24 bases spanning the gap. Per germline, CDR1 SGHTA and CDR2 FQGNSA.

CDR3 sequence reads: CASSPRGQNTEAFF. CDR3 in DNA: TGTGCCAGCTCACCCAGAGGACAGAACACTGAAGCTTTCTTT. This chain links TRBV18 with TRBJ1-1, with D possibly matching TRBD1 (5 bases). The CDR3 spans 14 residues. CDR1 is KGHSH and CDR2 is LQKENI in the germline V gene. V lost 3 bases and J lost 1, with 9 bases in between. Using reference TRBV18 and TRBJ1-1 for the parts outside the CDR3, the full variable domain is NAGVMQNPRHLVRRRGQEARLRCSPMKGHSHVYWYRQLPEEGLKFMVYLQKENIIDESGMPKERFSAEFPKEGPSILRIQQVVRGDSAAYFCASSPRGQNTEAFFGQGTRLTVV.